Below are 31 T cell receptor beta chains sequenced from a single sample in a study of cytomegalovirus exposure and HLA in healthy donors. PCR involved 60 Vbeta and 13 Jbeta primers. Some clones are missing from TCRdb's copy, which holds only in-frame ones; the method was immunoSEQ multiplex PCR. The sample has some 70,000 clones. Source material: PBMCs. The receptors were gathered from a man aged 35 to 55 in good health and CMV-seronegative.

The CDR3 region is CASRSGGGQPQHF. Here the CDR3 DNA reads TGTGCCAGCAGATCAGGGGGAGGACAGCCCCAGCATTTT. The V call is TRBV6-5, the J call TRBJ1-5; 7 nucleotides agree with TRBD1. Germline V CDR1 and CDR2: MNHEY, SVGAGI. The junction had 6 bases not matched to a gene; V was cut back by 6 bases and J by 7 bases. This CDR3 has 13 amino acids.

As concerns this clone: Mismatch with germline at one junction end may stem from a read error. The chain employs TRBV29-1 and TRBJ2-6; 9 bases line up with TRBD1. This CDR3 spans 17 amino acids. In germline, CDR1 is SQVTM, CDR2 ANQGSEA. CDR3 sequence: CSVEIRDRVAGANVRTF. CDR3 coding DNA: TGCAGCGTTGAAATCCGGGACAGGGTTGCCGGGGCCAACGTCCGGACTTTC. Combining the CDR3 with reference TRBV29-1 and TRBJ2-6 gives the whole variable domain SAVISQKPSRDICQRGTSLTIQCQVDSQVTMMFWYRQQPGQSLTLIATANQGSEATYESGFVIDKFPISRPNLTFSTLTVSNMSPEDSSIYLCSVEIRDRVAGANVRTFGAGSRLTVL.

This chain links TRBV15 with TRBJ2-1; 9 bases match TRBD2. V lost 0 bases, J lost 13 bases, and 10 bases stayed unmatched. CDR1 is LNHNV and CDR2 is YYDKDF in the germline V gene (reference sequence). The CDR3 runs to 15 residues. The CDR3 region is CATSRDEGVAGVQFF. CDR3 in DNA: TGTGCCACCAGCAGAGACGAGGGAGTAGCGGGGGTACAGTTCTTC.

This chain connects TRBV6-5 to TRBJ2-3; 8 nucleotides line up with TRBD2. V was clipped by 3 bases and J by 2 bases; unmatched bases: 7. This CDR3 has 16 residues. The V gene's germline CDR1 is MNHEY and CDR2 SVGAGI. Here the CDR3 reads CASSYRREGTTDTQYF. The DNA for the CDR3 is TGTGCCAGCAGTTATCGACGGGAGGGAACCACAGATACGCAGTATTTT.

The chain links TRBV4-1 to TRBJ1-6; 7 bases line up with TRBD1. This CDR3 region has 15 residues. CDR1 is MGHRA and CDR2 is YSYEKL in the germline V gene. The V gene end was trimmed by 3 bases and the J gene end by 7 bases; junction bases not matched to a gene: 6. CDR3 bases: TGCGCCAGCAGCCACCCGGACAGGAGGAATTCACCCCTCCACTTT. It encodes CASSHPDRRNSPLHF.

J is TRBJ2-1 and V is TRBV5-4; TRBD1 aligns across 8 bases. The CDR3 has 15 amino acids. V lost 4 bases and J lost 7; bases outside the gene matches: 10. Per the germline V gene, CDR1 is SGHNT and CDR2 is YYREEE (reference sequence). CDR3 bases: TGTGCCAGCAGCCGGGGACAGGACATCCTTAATGAGCAGTTCTTC. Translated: CASSRGQDILNEQFF.

In nucleotides, the CDR3 is TGCGCCAGCAGCCAAGACGGTTCCTTCTCTGGGGCCAACGTCCTGACTTTC. Translated: CASSQDGSFSGANVLTF. The genes are TRBV4-3 and TRBJ2-6; D is uncertain. CDR1 is LGHNA, CDR2 YSLEER, per germline. The CDR3 consists of 17 residues. Trimming removed 0 bases from V and 0 bases from J, with 9 bases in between.

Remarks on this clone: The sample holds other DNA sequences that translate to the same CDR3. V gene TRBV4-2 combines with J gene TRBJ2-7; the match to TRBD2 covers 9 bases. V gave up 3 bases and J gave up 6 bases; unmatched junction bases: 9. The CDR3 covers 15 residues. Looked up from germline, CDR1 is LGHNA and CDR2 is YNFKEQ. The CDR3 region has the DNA TGTGCCAGCAGCCAGGCGCTAGCGGGAAGCCCCGAGCAGTACTTC. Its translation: CASSQALAGSPEQYF.

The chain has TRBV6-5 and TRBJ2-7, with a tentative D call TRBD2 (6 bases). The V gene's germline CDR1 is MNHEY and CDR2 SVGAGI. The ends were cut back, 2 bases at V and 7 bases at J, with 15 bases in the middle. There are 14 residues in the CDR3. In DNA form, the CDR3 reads TGTGCCAGCAGTTACGGCGGGGCTGGGGGGGAGCAGTACTTC. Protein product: CASSYGGAGGEQYF.

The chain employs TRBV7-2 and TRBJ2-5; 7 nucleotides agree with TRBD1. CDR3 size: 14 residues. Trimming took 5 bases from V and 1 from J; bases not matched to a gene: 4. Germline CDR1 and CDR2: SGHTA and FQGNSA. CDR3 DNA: TGTGCCAGCAGCCCTGAGGGGGCCCAAGAGACCCAGTACTTC. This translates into CASSPEGAQETQYF.

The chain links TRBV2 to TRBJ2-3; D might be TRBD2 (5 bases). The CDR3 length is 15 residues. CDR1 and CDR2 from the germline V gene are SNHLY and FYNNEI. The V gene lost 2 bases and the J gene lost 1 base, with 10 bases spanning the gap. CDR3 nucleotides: TGTGCCAGCAGTGAACGGTCACTAGGCACAGATACGCAGTATTTT. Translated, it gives CASSERSLGTDTQYF.

The DNA for the CDR3 is TGTGCCAGCAGCCCCGACAGTAGCAATCAGCCCCAGCATTTT. Translation gives CASSPDSSNQPQHF. V and J are TRBV7-2 and TRBJ1-5, with D perhaps TRBD1 (5 bases). The germline V gene encodes CDR1 SGHTA and CDR2 FQGNSA. With 5 bases removed from V and 0 bases from J, the gap between germline ends came to 8 bases. The CDR3 is 14 amino acids.

CDR3 bases: TGTGCCTGGAGTTTCCCTATCGGGGGGCTTATTTCTGGGGCCAACGTCCTGACTTTC. The encoded protein is CAWSFPIGGLISGANVLTF. This chain joins TRBV30 and TRBJ2-6, with a possible D match to TRBD2 (7 bases). Germline CDR1 GTSNPN, CDR2 SVGIG (reference sequence). This CDR3 spans 19 amino acids. Trimming shortened V by 2 bases and J by 1 base, and 21 bases separated the two germline ends. The variable domain in full, with the rest retrieved from reference TRBV30 and TRBJ2-6, is SQTIHQWPATLVQPVGSPLSLECTVEGTSNPNLYWYRQAAGRGLQLLFYSVGIGQISSEVPQNLSASRPQDRQFILSSKKLLLSDSGFYLCAWSFPIGGLISGANVLTFGAGSRLTVL.

DNA of the CDR3: TGTGCCAGCAGAAGGACAGGCGGTGGAGGGGGCAATCAGCCCCAGCATTTT. Protein sequence: CASRRTGGGGGNQPQHF. The rearrangement joins TRBV2 to TRBJ1-5; 7 bases agree with TRBD1. This CDR3 has 17 amino acids. CDR1 SNHLY and CDR2 FYNNEI come from the germline V gene. V shed 6 bases and J 2 bases; nucleotides not matched to a gene: 13.

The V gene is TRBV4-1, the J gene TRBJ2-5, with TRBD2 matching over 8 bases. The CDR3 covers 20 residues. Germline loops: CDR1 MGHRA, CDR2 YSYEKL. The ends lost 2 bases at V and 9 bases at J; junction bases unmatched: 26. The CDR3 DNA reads TGCGCCAGCAGCCAAACATATCGGACTAGCAGCGGGTTGGGAAGGGGGGCCCAGTACTTC. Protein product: CASSQTYRTSSGLGRGAQYF.

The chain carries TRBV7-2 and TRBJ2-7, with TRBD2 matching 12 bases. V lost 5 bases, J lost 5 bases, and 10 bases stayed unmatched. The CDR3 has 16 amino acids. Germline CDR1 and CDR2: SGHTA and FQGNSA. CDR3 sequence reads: CASSQVSASGRDEQYF. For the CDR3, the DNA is TGTGCCAGCAGCCAAGTATCGGCTAGCGGGAGGGACGAGCAGTACTTC.

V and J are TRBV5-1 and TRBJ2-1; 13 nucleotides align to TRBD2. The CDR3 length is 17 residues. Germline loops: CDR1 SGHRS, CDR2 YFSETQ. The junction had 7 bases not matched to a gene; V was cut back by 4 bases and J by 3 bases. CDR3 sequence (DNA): TGCGCCAGCAGCGAGACTAGCGGGGGGACCCTCTACAATGAGCAGTTCTTC. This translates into CASSETSGGTLYNEQFF. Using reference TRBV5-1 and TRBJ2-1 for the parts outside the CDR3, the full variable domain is KAGVTQTPRYLIKTRGQQVTLSCSPISGHRSVSWYQQTPGQGLQFLFEYFSETQRNKGNFPGRFSGRQFSNSRSEMNVSTLELGDSALYLCASSETSGGTLYNEQFFGPGTRLTVL.

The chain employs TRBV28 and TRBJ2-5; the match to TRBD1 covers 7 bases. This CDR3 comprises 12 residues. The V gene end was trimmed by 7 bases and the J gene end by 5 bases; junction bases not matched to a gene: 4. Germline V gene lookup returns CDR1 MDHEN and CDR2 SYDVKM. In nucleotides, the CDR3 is TGTGCCAGCACCGGGACAGAGGAGACCCAGTACTTC. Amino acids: CASTGTEETQYF.

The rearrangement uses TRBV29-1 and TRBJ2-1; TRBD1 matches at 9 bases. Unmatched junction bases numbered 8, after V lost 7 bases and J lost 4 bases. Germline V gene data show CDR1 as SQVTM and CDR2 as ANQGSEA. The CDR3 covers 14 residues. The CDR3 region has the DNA TGCAGCGGGGGCCGGGACAGGGATTACAATGAGCAGTTCTTC. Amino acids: CSGGRDRDYNEQFF.

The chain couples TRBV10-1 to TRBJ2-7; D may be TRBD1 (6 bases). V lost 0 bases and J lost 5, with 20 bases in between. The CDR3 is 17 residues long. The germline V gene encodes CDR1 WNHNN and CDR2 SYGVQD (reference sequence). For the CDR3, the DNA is TGCGCCAGCAGTGAGTCCCGACAGGACGGAGCAAACAACGAGCAGTACTTC. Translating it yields CASSESRQDGANNEQYF.

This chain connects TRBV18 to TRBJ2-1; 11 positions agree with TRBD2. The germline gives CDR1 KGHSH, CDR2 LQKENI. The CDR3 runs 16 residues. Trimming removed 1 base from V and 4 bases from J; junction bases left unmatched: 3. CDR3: CASSPRTSGSYNEQFF. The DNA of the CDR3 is TGTGCCAGCTCACCACGCACTAGCGGGAGTTACAATGAGCAGTTCTTC.

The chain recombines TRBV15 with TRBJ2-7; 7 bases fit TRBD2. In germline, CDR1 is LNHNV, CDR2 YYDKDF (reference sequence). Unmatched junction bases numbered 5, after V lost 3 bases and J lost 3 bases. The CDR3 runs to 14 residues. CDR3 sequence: CATSRTSRDYEQYF. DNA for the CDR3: TGTGCCACCAGCAGGACTAGCCGGGACTACGAGCAGTACTTC.

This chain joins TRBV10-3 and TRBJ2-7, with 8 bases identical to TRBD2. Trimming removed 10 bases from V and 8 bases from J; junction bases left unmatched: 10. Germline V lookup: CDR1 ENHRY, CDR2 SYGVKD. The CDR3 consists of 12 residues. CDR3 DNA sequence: TGTGCCACCTCCGGGACTAGTACCCAGCAGTACTTC. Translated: CATSGTSTQQYF.

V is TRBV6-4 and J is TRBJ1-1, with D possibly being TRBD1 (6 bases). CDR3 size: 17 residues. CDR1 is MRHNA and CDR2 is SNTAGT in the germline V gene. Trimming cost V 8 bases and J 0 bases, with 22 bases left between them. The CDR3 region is CASLRTASFILNTEAFF. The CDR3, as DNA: TGTGCCAGCCTCCGGACAGCAAGTTTCATCCTGAACACTGAAGCTTTCTTT.

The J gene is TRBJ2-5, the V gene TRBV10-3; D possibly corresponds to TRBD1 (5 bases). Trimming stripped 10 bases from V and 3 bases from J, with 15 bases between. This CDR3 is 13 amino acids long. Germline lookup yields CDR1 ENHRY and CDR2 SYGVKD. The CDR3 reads CATRPTDKETQYF. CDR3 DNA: TGTGCCACCCGCCCGACGGACAAAGAGACCCAGTACTTC.

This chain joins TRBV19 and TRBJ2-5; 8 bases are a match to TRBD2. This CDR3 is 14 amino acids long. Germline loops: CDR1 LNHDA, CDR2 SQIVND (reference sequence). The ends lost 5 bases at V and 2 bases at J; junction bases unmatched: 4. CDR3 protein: CASSGGTRQETQYF. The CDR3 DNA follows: TGTGCCAGTAGTGGCGGGACTAGACAAGAGACCCAGTACTTC.

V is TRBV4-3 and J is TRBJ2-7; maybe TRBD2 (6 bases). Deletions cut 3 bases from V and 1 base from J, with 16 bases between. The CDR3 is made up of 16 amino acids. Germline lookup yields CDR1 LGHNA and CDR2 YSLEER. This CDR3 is CASSHGGGFQSYEQYF. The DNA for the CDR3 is TGCGCCAGCAGCCACGGAGGAGGGTTTCAATCCTACGAGCAGTACTTC.

CDR3 bases: TGTGCCAGCACCCTAGACCCGGGTGGCAGCGAAAAACTGTTTTTT. Its translation: CASTLDPGGSEKLFF. The chain is built from TRBV5-4 and TRBJ1-4, with D unresolved. V was pared by 6 bases and J by 8 bases, with 20 bases between. The CDR3 has 15 amino acids. CDR1 and CDR2 from the germline V gene are SGHNT and YYREEE (reference sequence).

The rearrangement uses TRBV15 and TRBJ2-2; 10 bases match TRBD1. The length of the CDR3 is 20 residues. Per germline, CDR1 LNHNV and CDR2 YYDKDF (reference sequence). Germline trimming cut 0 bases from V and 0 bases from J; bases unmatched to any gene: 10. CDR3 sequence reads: CATSRDYGQGVPANTGELFF. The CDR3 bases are TGTGCCACCAGCAGAGATTACGGACAGGGGGTCCCCGCGAACACCGGGGAGCTGTTTTTT. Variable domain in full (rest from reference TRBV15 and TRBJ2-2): DAMVIQNPRYQVTQFGKPVTLSCSQTLNHNVMYWYQQKSSQAPKLLFHYYDKDFNNEADTPDNFQSRRPNTSFCFLDIRSPGLGDTAMYLCATSRDYGQGVPANTGELFFGEGSRLTVL.

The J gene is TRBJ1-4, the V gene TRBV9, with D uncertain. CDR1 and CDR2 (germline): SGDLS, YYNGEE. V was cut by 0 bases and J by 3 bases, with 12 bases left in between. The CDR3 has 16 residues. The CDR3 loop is CASSVATEAANEKLFF. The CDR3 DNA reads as TGTGCCAGCAGCGTAGCTACCGAGGCAGCTAATGAAAAACTGTTTTTT.

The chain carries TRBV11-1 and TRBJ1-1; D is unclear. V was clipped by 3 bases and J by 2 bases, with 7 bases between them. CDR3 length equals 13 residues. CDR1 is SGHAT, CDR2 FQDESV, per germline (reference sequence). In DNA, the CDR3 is TGTGCCAGCAGCTTTCACAGCAACACTGAAGCTTTCTTT. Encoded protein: CASSFHSNTEAFF.